This TCR beta chain was identified in a study of blood T cell repertoires in COVID-19. V lost 5 bases and J 2 bases, leaving 18 bases between the germline ends. CDR3 length equals 16 residues. The germline CDR1 and CDR2 sequences are MDHEN and SYDVKM. As processed by the authors: Quantification of nucleated cells was approximated via reference gene primer amplification. Method: immunoSEQ multiplex PCR; TCRdb's copy keeps in-frame clones and lacks some. V and J calls and clone size follow that table, whereas D and trimming were derived from the DNA. Here the sample spans some 390,000 clones, about 88% being singletons.

Sequenced material: peripheral blood. This TCR derives from a human donor in a cohort sampled during active COVID-19. The gene calls are TRBV28 and TRBJ1-1; D uncertain. The DNA of the CDR3 is TGTGCCAGCAGTCCGCTGACAATACGGGGTAACACTGAAGCTTTCTTT. This encodes CASSPLTIRGNTEAFF.